The rows below give T cell receptor beta chains drawn from one sample of a study of cytomegalovirus exposure and HLA in healthy donors. Libraries were prepared by immunoSEQ multiplex PCR; TCRdb keeps only in-frame clonotypes and omits some of them. The data contain 160,000 or so clones, approximately 89% of them singletons. The specimen sequenced was PBMCs. The receptors were sampled from a man aged 18 to 30 in good health and CMV-seropositive. The CDR3 runs from the conserved cysteine through the conserved F or W. A D gene is named only where the DNA matches it firmly. Part of the rows lack a size; the others show once, few, many or a class for expanded clones.

clone_size	d_call	j_call	v_call	cdr3_aa	cdr3_nt
-	TRBD2	TRBJ2-2	TRBV6-6	CASTHRGGLLIGELFF	TGTGCCAGCACCCATCGGGGGGGGCTACTCATAGGGGAGCTGTTTTTT
-	TRBD2	TRBJ2-7	TRBV6-1	CASSEDVSGAGVPFF	TGTGCCAGCAGTGAAGACGTTAGCGGGGCCGGGGTCCCTTTCTTC
-	TRBD1	TRBJ2-7	TRBV9	CASSVNLDRLDEQYF	TGTGCCAGCAGCGTAAATCTGGACAGGCTCGACGAGCAGTACTTC
-	TRBD1	TRBJ2-7	TRBV18	CASSPMEGQGDYEQYF	TGTGCCAGCTCGCCGATGGAGGGACAGGGGGACTACGAGCAGTACTTC
-	-	TRBJ2-7	TRBV7-2	CASSWVGSGTYEQYF	TGTGCCAGCAGCTGGGTGGGTAGCGGTACCTACGAGCAGTACTTC
-	-	TRBJ2-2	TRBV6-1	CASPRGETGELFF	TGTGCCAGCCCCAGGGGCGAGACCGGGGAGCTGTTTTTT
-	TRBD2	TRBJ2-5	TRBV11-2	CASSLVPAGGPRETQYF	TGTGCCAGCAGCTTAGTTCCGGCGGGAGGGCCCCGAGAGACCCAGTACTTC
-	-	TRBJ2-5	TRBV2	CASRGEETQYF	TGTGCCAGCAGGGGCGAGGAGACCCAGTACTTC
once	TRBD1	TRBJ1-2	TRBV29-1	CSVTGTGLTNYGYTF	TGCAGCGTCACCGGGACAGGTCTAACTAACTATGGCTACACCTTC
-	-	TRBJ1-1	TRBV18	CASSPIGGGTEAFF	TGTGCCAGCTCACCTATTGGAGGTGGCACTGAAGCTTTCTTT
-	-	TRBJ1-2	TRBV19	CASSQGNGYTF	TGTGCCAGTTCTCAGGGTAATGGCTACACCTTC
-	-	TRBJ1-1	TRBV4-3	CASSQDRGEAFF	TGCGCCAGCAGCCAAGATCGGGGTGAAGCTTTCTTT
-	-	TRBJ2-7	TRBV4-1	CASSQVLYYEQYF	TGCGCCAGCAGCCAAGTTCTATACTACGAGCAGTACTTC
-	-	TRBJ2-5	TRBV6-5	CASWAGAETQYF	TGTGCCAGCTGGGCAGGGGCGGAGACCCAGTACTTC
-	-	TRBJ2-7	TRBV15	CATSRDRNSLYEQYF	TGTGCCACCAGCAGAGATCGGAACAGCCTCTACGAGCAGTACTTC
-	-	TRBJ2-7	TRBV20-1	CSAAGQYEQYF	TGCAGTGCTGCAGGGCAATACGAGCAGTACTTC
-	TRBD2	TRBJ2-7	TRBV30	CAWSQGGRYYEQYF	TGTGCCTGGTCCCAGGGAGGGAGATACTACGAGCAGTACTTC
-	-	TRBJ2-3	TRBV9	CASSVVGGTDTQYF	TGTGCCAGCAGCGTAGTCGGCGGAACAGATACGCAGTATTTT
-	TRBD1	TRBJ2-7	TRBV4-3	CASGPDRGSYEQYF	TGCGCCAGCGGACCGGACAGGGGGTCCTACGAGCAGTACTTC
few	TRBD2	TRBJ2-7	TRBV13	CASAPGRGEQYF	TGTGCCAGCGCCCCGGGGAGGGGCGAGCAGTACTTC
-	-	TRBJ1-1	TRBV28	CASLPPDKNTEAFF	TGTGCCAGCCTGCCCCCAGATAAGAACACTGAAGCTTTCTTT
-	-	TRBJ1-2	TRBV27	CASSPGQIYGYTF	TGTGCCAGCAGTCCTGGACAGATCTATGGCTACACCTTC
-	TRBD2	TRBJ2-1	TRBV9	CASSALSGIEQFF	TGTGCCAGCAGCGCCCTTAGCGGGATTGAGCAGTTCTTC
-	-	TRBJ2-1	TRBV4-1	CASSPSGNEQFF	TGCGCCAGTTCTCCCTCAGGCAATGAGCAGTTCTTC
-	-	TRBJ2-5	TRBV7-9	CASSLAQETQYF	TGTGCCAGCAGCTTGGCCCAAGAGACCCAGTACTTC
-	TRBD1	TRBJ1-5	TRBV18	CASSPQGQGAGQPQHF	TGTGCCAGCTCACCACAGGGACAGGGGGCGGGTCAGCCCCAGCATTTT
-	-	TRBJ2-1	TRBV11-3	CASSLVTTNYNEQFF	TGTGCCAGCAGCTTAGTAACGACAAACTACAATGAGCAGTTCTTC
-	-	TRBJ2-1	TRBV6-5	CASSYESNYNEQFF	TGTGCCAGCAGTTACGAGAGCAATTACAATGAGCAGTTCTTC
few	TRBD1	TRBJ2-1	TRBV28	CASSSWTGTYNEQFF	TGTGCCAGCAGTTCTTGGACAGGGACCTACAATGAGCAGTTCTTC
-	-	TRBJ2-7	TRBV7-2	CASSPGLGHEQYF	TGTGCCAGCAGCCCCGGGTTGGGTCACGAGCAGTACTTC
few	-	TRBJ1-2	TRBV27	CASKGTTNYGYTF	TGTGCCAGCAAAGGCACTACGAACTATGGCTACACCTTC
-	-	TRBJ2-7	TRBV10-2	CASSEGGHPFSEQYF	TGCGCCAGCAGTGAAGGGGGACACCCTTTTTCCGAGCAGTACTTC